This T cell receptor (beta chain) was sequenced in a study of blood T cell repertoires in COVID-19. Study background: From T cells, B-cell-depleted T cells, or PBMCs came the material, which was cDNA or gDNA.

Using immunoSEQ multiplex PCR, the repertoire was profiled, and TCRdb retains in-frame clones only, with some absent. The sample contains under 250,000 clones, over 80% of which appear only once. In germline, CDR1 is MNHNS, CDR2 SASEGT. With 1 base removed from V and 4 bases from J, the gap between germline ends came to 8 bases. The CDR3 is 13 amino acids. One Seattle source followed patients from active infection through their disease course. This TCR derives from a man aged 25-45 years with COVID-19, enrolled during active disease. The specimen was peripheral blood. V is TRBV6-1 and J is TRBJ2-7; possibly TRBD1 for D (5 bases). CDR3 in amino acids: CASSEGGDYEQYF. In nucleotides, the CDR3 is TGTGCCAGCAGTGAAGGGGGCGATTACGAGCAGTACTTC.